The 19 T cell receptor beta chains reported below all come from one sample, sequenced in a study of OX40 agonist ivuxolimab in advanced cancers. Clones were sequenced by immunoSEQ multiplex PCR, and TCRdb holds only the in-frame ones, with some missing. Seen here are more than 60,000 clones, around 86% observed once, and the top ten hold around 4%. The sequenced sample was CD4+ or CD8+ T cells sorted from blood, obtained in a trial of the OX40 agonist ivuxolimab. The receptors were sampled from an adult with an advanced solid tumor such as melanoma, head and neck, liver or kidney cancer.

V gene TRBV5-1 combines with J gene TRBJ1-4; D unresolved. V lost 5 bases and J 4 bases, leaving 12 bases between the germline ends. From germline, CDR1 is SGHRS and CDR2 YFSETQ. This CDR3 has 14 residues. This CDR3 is CASSQAGYNEKLFF. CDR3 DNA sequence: TGCGCCAGCAGTCAGGCCGGTTATAATGAAAAACTGTTTTTT.

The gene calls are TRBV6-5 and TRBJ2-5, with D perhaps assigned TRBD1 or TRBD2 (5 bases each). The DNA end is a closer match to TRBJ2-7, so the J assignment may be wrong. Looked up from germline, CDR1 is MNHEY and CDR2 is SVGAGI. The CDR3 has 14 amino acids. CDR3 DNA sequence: TGTGCCAGCAGTTACTGGGACGGGCCCTACGAGCAGTACTTC. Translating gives CASSYWDGPYEQYF.

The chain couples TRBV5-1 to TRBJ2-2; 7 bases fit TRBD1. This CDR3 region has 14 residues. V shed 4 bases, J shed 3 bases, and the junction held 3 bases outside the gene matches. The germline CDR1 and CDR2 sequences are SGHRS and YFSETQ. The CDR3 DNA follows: TGCGCCAGCAGCCCAGGGACAGACACCGGGGAGCTGTTTTTT. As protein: CASSPGTDTGELFF.

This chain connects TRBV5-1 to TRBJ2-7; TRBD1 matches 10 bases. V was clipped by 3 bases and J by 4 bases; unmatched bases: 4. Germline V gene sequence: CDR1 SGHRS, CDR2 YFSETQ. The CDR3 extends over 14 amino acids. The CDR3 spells CASSSSDRGYEQYF. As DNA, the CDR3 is TGCGCCAGCAGCTCGTCGGACAGGGGGTACGAGCAGTACTTC.

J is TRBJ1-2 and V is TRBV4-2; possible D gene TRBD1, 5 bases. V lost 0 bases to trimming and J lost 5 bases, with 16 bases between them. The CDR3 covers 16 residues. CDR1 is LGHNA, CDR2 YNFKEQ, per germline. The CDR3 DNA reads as TGTGCCAGCAGCCAAGATGCGGCAGGGAGGCGTTATGGCTACACCTTC. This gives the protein CASSQDAAGRRYGYTF.

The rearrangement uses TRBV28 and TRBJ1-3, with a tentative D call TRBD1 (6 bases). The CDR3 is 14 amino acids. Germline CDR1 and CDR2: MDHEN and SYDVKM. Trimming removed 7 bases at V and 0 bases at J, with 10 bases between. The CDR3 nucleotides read TGTGCCAGCACTACAGGGAGCTCTGGAAACACCATATATTTT. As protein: CASTTGSSGNTIYF.

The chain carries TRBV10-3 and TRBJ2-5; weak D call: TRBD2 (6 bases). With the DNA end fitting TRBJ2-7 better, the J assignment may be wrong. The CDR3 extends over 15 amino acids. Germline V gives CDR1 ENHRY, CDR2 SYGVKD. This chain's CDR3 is CAISEGGTGPYEQYF. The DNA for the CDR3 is TGTGCCATCAGTGAGGGGGGGACGGGCCCCTACGAGCAGTACTTC.

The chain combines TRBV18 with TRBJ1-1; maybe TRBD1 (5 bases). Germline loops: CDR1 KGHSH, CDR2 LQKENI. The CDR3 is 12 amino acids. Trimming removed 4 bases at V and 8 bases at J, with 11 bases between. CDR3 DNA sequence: TGTGCCAGCTCACTCCGGGGCGACGAAGCTTTCTTT. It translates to CASSLRGDEAFF.

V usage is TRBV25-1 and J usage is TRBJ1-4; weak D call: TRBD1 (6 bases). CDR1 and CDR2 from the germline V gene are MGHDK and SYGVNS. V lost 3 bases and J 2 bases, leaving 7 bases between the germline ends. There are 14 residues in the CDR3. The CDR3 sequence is CASSEGGTNEKLFF. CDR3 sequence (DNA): TGTGCCAGCAGTGAGGGGGGCACTAATGAAAAACTGTTTTTT.

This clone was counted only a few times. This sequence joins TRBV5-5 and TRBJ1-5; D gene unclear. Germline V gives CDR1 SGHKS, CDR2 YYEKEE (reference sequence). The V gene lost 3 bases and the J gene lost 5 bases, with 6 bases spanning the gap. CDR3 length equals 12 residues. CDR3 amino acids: CASSWEYQPQHF. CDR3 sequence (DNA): TGTGCCAGCAGCTGGGAGTATCAGCCCCAGCATTTT.

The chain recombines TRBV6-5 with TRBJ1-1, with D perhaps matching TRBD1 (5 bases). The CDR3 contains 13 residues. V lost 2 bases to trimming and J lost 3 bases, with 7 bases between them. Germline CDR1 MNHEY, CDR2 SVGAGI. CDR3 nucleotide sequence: TGTGCCAGCAGTTACGCAGGGCACACTGAAGCTTTCTTT. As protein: CASSYAGHTEAFF.

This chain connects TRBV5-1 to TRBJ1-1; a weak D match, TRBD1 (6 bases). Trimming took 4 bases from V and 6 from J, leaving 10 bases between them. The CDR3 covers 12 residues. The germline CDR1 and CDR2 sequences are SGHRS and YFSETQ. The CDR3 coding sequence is TGCGCCAGCAGCCCCGGACAGCCTGAAGCTTTCTTT. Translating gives CASSPGQPEAFF. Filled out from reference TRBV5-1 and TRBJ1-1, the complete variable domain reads KAGVTQTPRYLIKTRGQQVTLSCSPISGHRSVSWYQQTPGQGLQFLFEYFSETQRNKGNFPGRFSGRQFSNSRSEMNVSTLELGDSALYLCASSPGQPEAFFGQGTRLTVV.

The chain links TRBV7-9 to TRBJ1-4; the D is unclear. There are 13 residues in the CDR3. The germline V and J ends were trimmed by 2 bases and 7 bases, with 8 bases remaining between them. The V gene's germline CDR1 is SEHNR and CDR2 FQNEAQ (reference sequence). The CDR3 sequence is CASSLWTSEKLFF. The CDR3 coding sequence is TGTGCCAGCAGCTTATGGACTTCTGAAAAACTGTTTTTT.

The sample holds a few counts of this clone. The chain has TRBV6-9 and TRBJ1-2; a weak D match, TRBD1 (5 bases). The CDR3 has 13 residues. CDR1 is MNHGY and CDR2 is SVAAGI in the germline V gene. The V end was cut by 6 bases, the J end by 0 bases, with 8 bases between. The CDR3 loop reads CASSRGANYGYTF. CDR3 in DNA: TGTGCCAGCAGCCGGGGGGCTAACTATGGCTACACCTTC.

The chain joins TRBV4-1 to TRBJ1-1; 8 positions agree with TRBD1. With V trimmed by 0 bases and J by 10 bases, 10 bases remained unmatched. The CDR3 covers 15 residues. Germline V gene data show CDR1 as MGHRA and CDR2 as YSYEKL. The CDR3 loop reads CASSQDVGQGFGAFF. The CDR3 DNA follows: TGCGCCAGCAGCCAAGATGTCGGACAGGGTTTCGGAGCTTTCTTT.

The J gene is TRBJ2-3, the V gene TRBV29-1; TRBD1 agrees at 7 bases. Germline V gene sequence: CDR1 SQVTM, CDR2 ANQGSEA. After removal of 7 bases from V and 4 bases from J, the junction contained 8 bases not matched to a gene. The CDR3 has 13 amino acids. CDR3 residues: CSGRQGGADTQYF. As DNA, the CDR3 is TGCAGCGGTCGACAGGGTGGAGCAGATACGCAGTATTTT.

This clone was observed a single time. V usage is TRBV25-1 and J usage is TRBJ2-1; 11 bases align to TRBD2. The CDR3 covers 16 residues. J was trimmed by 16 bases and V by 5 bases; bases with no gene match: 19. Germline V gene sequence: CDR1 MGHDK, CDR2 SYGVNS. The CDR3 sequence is CASSPRGGGGLAATFF. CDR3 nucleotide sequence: TGTGCCAGCAGTCCGCGTGGAGGGGGGGGACTAGCGGCTACATTCTTC. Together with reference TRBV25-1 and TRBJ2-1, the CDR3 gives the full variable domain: EADIYQTPRYLVIGTGKKITLECSQTMGHDKMYWYQQDPGMELHLIHYSYGVNSTEKGDLSSESTVSRIRTEHFPLTLESARPSHTSQYLCASSPRGGGGLAATFFGPGTRLTVL.

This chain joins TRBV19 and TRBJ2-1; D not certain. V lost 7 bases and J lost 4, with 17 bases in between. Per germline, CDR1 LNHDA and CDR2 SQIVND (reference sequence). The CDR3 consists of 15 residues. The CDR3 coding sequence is TGTGCCAGTATGGTAACGGCAGGTCTTTACAATGAGCAGTTCTTC. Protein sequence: CASMVTAGLYNEQFF.

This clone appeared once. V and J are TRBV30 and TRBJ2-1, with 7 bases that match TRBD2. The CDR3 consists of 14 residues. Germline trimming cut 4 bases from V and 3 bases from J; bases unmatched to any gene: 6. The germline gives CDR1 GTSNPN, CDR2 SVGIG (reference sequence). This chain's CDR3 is CAWNPGGSYNEQFF. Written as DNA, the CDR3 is TGTGCCTGGAACCCGGGAGGAAGCTACAATGAGCAGTTCTTC.